This TCR beta chain was documented in a study of cytomegalovirus exposure and HLA in healthy donors. Points on this clone: Antigen unknown.

The CDR3 is 17 amino acids. V dropped 5 bases and J dropped 0 bases, with 16 bases sitting between them. CDR1 is SEHNR and CDR2 is FQNEAQ in the germline V gene (reference sequence). Findings and limits, study-wide: TCR beta sequences numbering 16,951 were associated with HLA alleles at 0.05 false discovery rate in a later analysis. Highly shared sequence variants in one cluster were likely a sequencing artifact.

Use of 60 Vbeta and 13 Jbeta primers characterized the PCR. Profiled with immunoSEQ multiplex PCR; TCRdb holds only in-frame clones, not every one. Altogether about 120,000 clones are present, over 65% being singletons, with the ten largest covering less than 3.5%. This clonotype originated in a female donor in good health and CMV-seronegative. The genes are TRBV7-9 and TRBJ2-2; tentative D call: TRBD1 (6 bases). Sequenced sample: PBMCs. The CDR3 DNA reads as TGTGCCAGCAGCCCAAACGTGGACAGCTCGAACACCGGGGAGCTGTTTTTT. The encoded protein is CASSPNVDSSNTGELFF.